This T cell receptor (beta chain) is from a study of blood T cell repertoires in COVID-19. Study in general: Acute-phase and convalescent COVID-19 samples originated in the United States, Italy and Spain.

Clinical histories supplied by participants themselves formed the basis of cohort assignment. Per the original methods: Amplification of reference gene primers provided the estimated nucleated cell counts. Some clones are missing from TCRdb's copy, which holds only in-frame ones; the method was immunoSEQ multiplex PCR. That table supplies the V and J calls and clone size; D and trimming were determined from the DNA. The sample shows about 250,000 clones, about 90% of them seen only once. The material sequenced was PBMCs or T cells enriched from blood (not recorded which). This receptor was obtained from a woman in her thirties or forties who had been exposed to COVID-19.

The CDR3 loop reads CASSQGLVGYEQFF. As DNA, the CDR3 is TGCGCCAGCAGCCAAGGACTAGTAGGCTATGAGCAGTTCTTC. The V and J genes are TRBV4-3 and TRBJ2-1; weak D call: TRBD2 (6 bases). V shed 1 base and J shed 8 bases, with 12 bases lying between them. Germline CDR1 LGHNA, CDR2 YSLEER. The CDR3 contains 14 residues.